Below are 14 T cell receptor beta chains sequenced from a single sample in a study of human T cells and chemical hapten exposure. Unique molecular identifiers were attached to individual cDNA molecules during library preparation. TCRdb reprocessed the reads via MiXCR and lists one record per CDR3 protein. The table shows 2,400 or so distinct CDR3 sequences, with 46% occurring only once. Treatment denoted: therapeutic diphenylcyclopropenone sensitization with weekly scalp DPC. The starting material was whole blood, obtained before DPC sensitization or 2, 6, or about 24 weeks after (not recorded which). All receptors come from an adult with alopecia areata. Some clones in this sample may be carry-over from other donors' samples. This table probably holds off-target reads from a library built for another chain.

This clonotype was recorded only once. The J gene is TRBJ2-3, the V gene TRBV4-1, with TRBD2 matching 9 bases. The CDR3 is 14 residues long. J lost 4 bases, V lost 2 bases, and 1 base had no gene match. Germline CDR1 MGHRA, CDR2 YSYEKL. The CDR3 spells CASSQWTSADTQYF. The CDR3 region has the DNA TGCGCCAGCAGCCAATGGACTAGCGCAGATACGCAGTATTTT.

This rearrangement joins TRBV7-9 to TRBJ2-3; no clear D gene. The germline CDR1 and CDR2 sequences are SEHNR and FQNEAQ (reference sequence). Trimming removed 0 bases at V and 0 bases at J, with 4 bases between. The CDR3 length is 14 residues. CDR3 protein: CASSLAGSTDTQYF. For the CDR3, the DNA is TGTGCCAGCAGCTTAGCGGGTAGCACAGATACGCAGTATTTT. Full variable domain (remainder filled in from reference TRBV7-9 and TRBJ2-3): DTGVSQNPRHKITKRGQNVTFRCDPISEHNRLYWYRQTLGQGPEFLTYFQNEAQLEKSRLLSDRFSAERPKGSFSTLEIQRTEQGDSAMYLCASSLAGSTDTQYFGPGTRLTVL.

This sequence joins TRBV29-1 and TRBJ1-2; 7 bases agree with TRBD1. CDR3 length equals 13 residues. The trim removed 6 bases at V and 2 bases at J, leaving 6 bases unmatched. Per germline, CDR1 SQVTM and CDR2 ANQGSEA. In nucleotides, the CDR3 is TGCAGCGTCGGGGACAGCCCCAACTATGGCTACACCTTC. This gives the protein CSVGDSPNYGYTF.

The rearrangement uses TRBV5-1 and TRBJ2-5, with 7 bases fitting TRBD1. The CDR3 loop spans 17 amino acids. Trimming removed 1 base from V and 1 base from J; junction bases left unmatched: 10. Germline lookup yields CDR1 SGHRS and CDR2 YFSETQ. The CDR3 nucleotides are TGCGCCAGCAGCTTGAAGTTCCCAGGGGGACGCCAAGAGACCCAGTACTTC. Protein: CASSLKFPGGRQETQYF.

This clonotype is large in the sample. This chain connects TRBV12-3 or TRBV12-4 to TRBJ2-3; tentative D call: TRBD1 (7 bases). The V and J ends lost 6 bases and 2 bases respectively, with 18 bases between them. The CDR3 is 16 amino acids. The CDR3 sequence is CASSPPGGLSTDTQYF. The CDR3 DNA is TGTGCCAGCAGCCCACCAGGGGGACTTTCCACAGATACGCAGTATTTT.

This chain uses TRBV3-1 with TRBJ2-5; 11 bases align to TRBD1. Unmatched junction bases numbered 5, after V lost 3 bases and J lost 2 bases. From germline, CDR1 is LGHDT and CDR2 YNNKEL (reference sequence). The CDR3 is made up of 16 amino acids. CDR3 sequence: CASSQVDRGLQETQYF. The DNA of the CDR3 is TGTGCCAGCAGCCAGGTGGACAGGGGGCTACAAGAGACCCAGTACTTC.

This clonotype has just a few counts. The rearrangement links TRBV27 to TRBJ2-1; 9 bases map to TRBD2. The CDR3 spans 14 residues. Germline assignment: CDR1 MNHEY and CDR2 SMNVEV (reference sequence). The J segment lost 9 bases and the V segment lost 3 bases, leaving 6 bases of the junction unmatched. CDR3 in amino acids: CASSLGGGAFEQFF. Here the CDR3 DNA reads TGTGCCAGCAGTTTGGGCGGGGGGGCCTTTGAGCAGTTCTTC.

This clonotype was detected only once. This chain links TRBV9 with TRBJ2-5, with TRBD2 matching over 7 bases. Germline V gene data show CDR1 as SGDLS and CDR2 as YYNGEE. Trimming took 0 bases from V and 1 from J; bases not matched to a gene: 3. The CDR3 is 15 amino acids. CDR3 sequence reads: CASSVVSGRQETQYF. CDR3 DNA sequence: TGTGCCAGCAGCGTAGTTAGCGGGCGCCAAGAGACCCAGTACTTC.

This rearrangement joins TRBV7-8 to TRBJ2-1; 10 bases map to TRBD2. V shed 1 base and J 5 bases; nucleotides not matched to a gene: 5. CDR3 length equals 16 residues. CDR1 is SGHVS, CDR2 FQNEAQ, per germline. CDR3 DNA: TGTGCCAGCAGCTTAGTCAGGACTAGCGGCAACAATGAGCAGTTCTTC. This gives the protein CASSLVRTSGNNEQFF.

The rearrangement uses TRBV2 and TRBJ2-5; D is unclear. Germline assignment: CDR1 SNHLY and CDR2 FYNNEI. The CDR3 consists of 12 residues. V lost 6 bases, J lost 5 bases, and 10 bases lay in between. CDR3 protein: CASRAPKETQYF. In DNA, the CDR3 is TGTGCCAGCAGGGCCCCCAAGGAGACCCAGTACTTC.

V gene TRBV4-1 combines with J gene TRBJ2-5; perhaps TRBD2 as D (6 bases). The CDR3 loop spans 15 amino acids. The germline V gene has CDR1 MGHRA and CDR2 YSYEKL. The V gene lost 3 bases and the J gene lost 5 bases, with 16 bases spanning the gap. CDR3 nucleotides: TGCGCCAGCAGCCATAGCGGAACACCCGATGAGACCCAGTACTTC. Protein sequence: CASSHSGTPDETQYF.

The chain combines TRBV18 with TRBJ2-3; 9 positions agree with TRBD2. Germline V gives CDR1 KGHSH, CDR2 LQKENI. The CDR3 loop spans 16 amino acids. The V gene end was trimmed by 3 bases and the J gene end by 1 base; junction bases not matched to a gene: 5. DNA of the CDR3: TGTGCCAGCTCACCTCGGACTAGCGCCCGCACAGATACGCAGTATTTT. Amino acids: CASSPRTSARTDTQYF. Combining the CDR3 with reference TRBV18 and TRBJ2-3 gives the whole variable domain NAGVMQNPRHLVRRRGQEARLRCSPMKGHSHVYWYRQLPEEGLKFMVYLQKENIIDESGMPKERFSAEFPKEGPSILRIQQVVRGDSAAYFCASSPRTSARTDTQYFGPGTRLTVL.

This clonotype came up once. The chain joins TRBV5-1 to TRBJ2-7, with TRBD1 as a possible D gene (6 bases). The CDR3 extends over 13 amino acids. V gave up 3 bases and J gave up 1 base, with 8 bases separating them. Germline CDR1 is SGHRS and CDR2 is YFSETQ. CDR3 in DNA: TGCGCCAGCAGCTCGGACAGTTCCTACGAGCAGTACTTC. Translation gives CASSSDSSYEQYF.

The V call is TRBV29-1, the J call TRBJ2-1; a possible D gene is TRBD2 (6 bases). The CDR3 is made up of 15 amino acids. The V end lost 4 bases, the J end lost 0 bases, and 13 bases lay between the germline ends. Germline lookup yields CDR1 SQVTM and CDR2 ANQGSEA. The CDR3 nucleotides are TGCAGCGTTGGCCCTGCGGGGAGCTCCTACAATGAGCAGTTCTTC. The encoded protein is CSVGPAGSSYNEQFF.